What follows are 24 T cell receptor beta chains derived from one specimen sequenced in a study of T cell responses to AZD1222 COVID-19 vaccine. Measured with immunoSEQ multiplex PCR; TCRdb has only the in-frame clones, and not every one. The table includes approximately 150,000 clones, just over 85% detected once. The sample in question was peripheral blood, obtained 28 days after the second AZD1222 dose. The receptors derive from an adult who received the AZD1222 COVID-19 vaccine.

The V gene is TRBV27, the J gene TRBJ1-2, with D possibly TRBD1 on 5 matching bases. Germline loops: CDR1 MNHEY, CDR2 SMNVEV (reference sequence). The V end lost 6 bases, the J end lost 8 bases, and 13 bases lay between the germline ends. The CDR3 runs to 12 residues. CDR3 sequence reads: CASRGDSRGYTF. As DNA, the CDR3 is TGTGCCAGCAGGGGGGACTCCCGCGGCTACACCTTC.

The chain carries TRBV3-1 (or the pseudogene TRBV3-2) and TRBJ2-5; perhaps TRBD1 as D (6 bases). The CDR3 totals 16 residues. The V gene's germline CDR1 is LGHDT and CDR2 YNNKEL (reference sequence). Trimming took off 1 base at V and 0 bases at J, with 12 bases between the two ends. CDR3 amino acids: CASSQGTALYQETQYF. As DNA, the CDR3 is TGTGCCAGCAGCCAAGGGACAGCCTTGTACCAAGAGACCCAGTACTTC.

This clone is a singleton in its sample. V and J are TRBV11-2 and TRBJ2-7; D is uncertain. CDR1 is SGHAT, CDR2 FQNNGV, per germline. This CDR3 has 15 residues. V lost 2 bases to trimming and J lost 0 bases, with 11 bases between them. The CDR3 protein is CASSLRSAASYEQYF. CDR3 bases: TGTGCCAGCAGCTTACGGAGTGCGGCCTCCTACGAGCAGTACTTC.

V and J are TRBV11-2 and TRBJ2-1, with D possibly TRBD1 on 5 matching bases. From germline, CDR1 is SGHAT and CDR2 FQNNGV. The V end lost 1 base, the J end lost 10 bases, and 11 bases lay between the germline ends. The CDR3 loop spans 13 amino acids. The CDR3 DNA reads as TGTGCCAGCAGCTTAGCCAGGGTGTGGGAGCAGTTCTTC. It codes for CASSLARVWEQFF. Together with reference TRBV11-2 and TRBJ2-1, the CDR3 gives the full variable domain: EAGVAQSPRYKIIEKRQSVAFWCNPISGHATLYWYQQILGQGPKLLIQFQNNGVVDDSQLPKDRFSAERLKGVDSTLKIQPAKLEDSAVYLCASSLARVWEQFFGPGTRLTVL.

The V call is TRBV2, the J call TRBJ1-5; 7 positions agree with TRBD1. Germline V gene sequence: CDR1 SNHLY, CDR2 FYNNEI. This CDR3 spans 13 amino acids. Unmatched junction bases numbered 3, after V lost 2 bases and J lost 8 bases. This CDR3 reads CASSEQGEEPQHF. For the CDR3, the DNA is TGTGCCAGCAGTGAACAGGGGGAGGAGCCCCAGCATTTT.

The chain couples TRBV19 to TRBJ1-5, with no clear D. The V end lost 1 base, the J end lost 8 bases, and 3 bases lay between the germline ends. From germline, CDR1 is LNHDA and CDR2 SQIVND (reference sequence). The CDR3 spans 11 residues. This CDR3 is CASSIGEPQHF. DNA for the CDR3: TGTGCCAGTAGTATAGGGGAGCCCCAGCATTTT.

The V and J genes are TRBV7-2 and TRBJ2-7; 8 bases fit TRBD1. There are 15 residues in the CDR3. After removal of 5 bases from V and 5 bases from J, the junction contained 11 bases not matched to a gene. Germline V CDR1 and CDR2: SGHTA, FQGNSA. CDR3 protein: CASSRPDREENEQYF. The DNA of the CDR3 is TGTGCCAGCAGCCGCCCGGACAGGGAGGAGAACGAGCAGTACTTC.

This chain links TRBV28 with TRBJ1-4, with D tentatively TRBD1 (6 bases). The CDR3 totals 15 residues. V was cut by 5 bases and J by 12 bases, with 22 bases left in between. Per germline, CDR1 MDHEN and CDR2 SYDVKM. The CDR3: CASSPRGRGRQELFF. CDR3 DNA sequence: TGTGCCAGCAGTCCTAGGGGGAGGGGCCGTCAGGAACTGTTTTTT.

The sample holds one count of this clone. V is TRBV7-9 and J is TRBJ2-3; D is possibly TRBD1 or TRBD2 (6 bases each). The CDR3 has 14 residues. V was shortened by 2 bases and J by 4 bases, with 10 bases between the two germline ends. Germline V gene sequence: CDR1 SEHNR, CDR2 FQNEAQ (reference sequence). The CDR3 DNA sequence: TGTGCCAGCAGCTTAACGGGGGCGGCAGATACGCAGTATTTT. Translating gives CASSLTGAADTQYF.

This clone was detected only a few times. The V call is TRBV28, the J call TRBJ1-5, with 8 nucleotides matching TRBD1. Germline trimming cut 5 bases from V and 0 bases from J; bases unmatched to any gene: 12. CDR1 is MDHEN, CDR2 SYDVKM, per germline. This CDR3 comprises 18 residues. The CDR3 nucleotides are TGTGCCAGCAGTCACCCCTACAGGGGGTCTTTTAGCAATCAGCCCCAGCATTTT. Protein sequence: CASSHPYRGSFSNQPQHF.

V gene TRBV12-3 or TRBV12-4 combines with J gene TRBJ1-1; the D gene is possibly TRBD1 (6 bases). V lost 4 bases to trimming and J lost 7 bases, with 13 bases between them. The CDR3 has 13 residues. CDR3 sequence: CASSSRRQDEAFF. As DNA, the CDR3 is TGTGCCAGCAGTTCCAGACGACAGGATGAAGCTTTCTTT.

V and J are TRBV5-4 and TRBJ1-1, with TRBD1 matching over 8 bases. The CDR3 sequence is 16 residues long. V trimming: 4 bases; J trimming: 0 bases; junction bases outside the gene matches: 8. CDR1 SGHNT and CDR2 YYREEE come from the germline V gene (reference sequence). CDR3 protein: CASSVTGGPLNTEAFF. The CDR3 nucleotides read TGTGCCAGCAGCGTAACAGGGGGGCCCCTGAACACTGAAGCTTTCTTT.

This chain links TRBV29-1 with TRBJ1-2, with D hard to call. Per the germline V gene, CDR1 is SQVTM and CDR2 is ANQGSEA. Deletions cut 7 bases from V and 3 bases from J, with 9 bases between. This CDR3 has 11 residues. CDR3 sequence: CSAIDHYGYTF. The DNA of the CDR3 is TGCAGCGCCATCGACCACTATGGCTACACCTTC.

The CDR3 DNA is TGTGCCAGCAGCCCTATTGTTTTCACCGGAGAAGAGACCCAGTACTTC. Residues: CASSPIVFTGEETQYF. This chain connects TRBV3-1 (or the pseudogene TRBV3-2) to TRBJ2-5; no clear D. Trimming took 4 bases from V and 3 from J, leaving 18 bases between them. Looked up from germline, CDR1 is LGHDT and CDR2 is YNNKEL (reference sequence). This CDR3 has 16 amino acids.

This chain links TRBV20-1 with TRBJ1-5; D might be TRBD1 (6 bases). The V end was cut by 3 bases, the J end by 8 bases, with 11 bases between. Germline lookup yields CDR1 DFQATT and CDR2 SNEGSKA (reference sequence). The CDR3 length is 12 residues. CDR3 amino acids: CSASTGMEPQHF. CDR3 nucleotide sequence: TGCAGTGCTAGTACAGGGATGGAGCCCCAGCATTTT.

This chain links TRBV10-2 with TRBJ2-1; tentative D call: TRBD1 (5 bases). V was shortened by 9 bases and J by 8 bases, with 11 bases between the two germline ends. The CDR3 spans 11 residues. Germline V CDR1 and CDR2: WSHSY, SAAADI. DNA of the CDR3: TGCGCCAGTCGTCAGGGCTATGAGCAGTTCTTC. Protein: CASRQGYEQFF.

This chain uses TRBV7-8 with TRBJ2-6; 7 nucleotides agree with TRBD1. CDR1 and CDR2 from the germline V gene are SGHVS and FQNEAQ. The CDR3 runs 18 residues. V was clipped by 1 base and J by 3 bases; unmatched bases: 9. The CDR3 DNA follows: TGTGCCAGCAGCTTAGGGGGGACAGTGCCAGGTGGGGCCAACGTCCTGACTTTC. It yields the protein CASSLGGTVPGGANVLTF.

This rearrangement joins TRBV6-6 to TRBJ2-3; D remains unclear. Trimming removed 4 bases from V and 1 base from J, with 12 bases in between. The CDR3 has 15 residues. Germline values: CDR1 MNHNY, CDR2 SVGAGI (reference sequence). Here the CDR3 reads CASSSIRRGTDTQYF. DNA of the CDR3: TGTGCCAGCAGTTCAATCCGGAGAGGCACAGATACGCAGTATTTT.

CDR3 residues: CASSRKGQGTEAFF. The CDR3 nucleotides read TGTGCCAGTAGTCGCAAGGGCCAGGGCACTGAAGCTTTCTTT. The gene calls are TRBV19 and TRBJ1-1, with a possible D match to TRBD1 (5 bases). The V end was cut by 5 bases, the J end by 4 bases, with 14 bases between. The V gene's germline CDR1 is LNHDA and CDR2 SQIVND (reference sequence). This CDR3 is 14 amino acids long. Looking up the rest from reference TRBV19 and TRBJ1-1 gives the full variable domain: DGGITQSPKYLFRKEGQNVTLSCEQNLNHDAMYWYRQDPGQGLRLIYYSQIVNDFQKGDIAEGYSVSREKKESFPLTVTSAQKNPTAFYLCASSRKGQGTEAFFGQGTRLTVV.

J is TRBJ2-1 and V is TRBV27, with TRBD1 as a possible D gene (6 bases). Trimming removed 0 bases from V and 0 bases from J, with 9 bases in between. Germline V gene data show CDR1 as MNHEY and CDR2 as SMNVEV (reference sequence). CDR3 length: 16 amino acids. The CDR3 region is CASSLSRGNSYNEQFF. The CDR3 nucleotides are TGTGCCAGCAGTTTATCGAGGGGGAACTCCTACAATGAGCAGTTCTTC.

The chain is built from TRBV11-2 and TRBJ2-3, with D unclear. The CDR3 runs to 11 residues. Germline loops: CDR1 SGHAT, CDR2 FQNNGV. V lost 3 bases to trimming and J lost 5 bases, with 3 bases between them. CDR3 bases: TGTGCCAGCAGCTTTGGAGATACGCAGTATTTT. Translated, it gives CASSFGDTQYF.

The gene calls are TRBV15 and TRBJ2-5; tentative D call: TRBD2 (6 bases). V lost 3 bases to trimming and J lost 4 bases, with 9 bases between them. CDR1 is LNHNV, CDR2 YYDKDF, per germline (reference sequence). The CDR3 is 13 amino acids. CDR3 nucleotides: TGTGCCACCAGCAGGGCGGGGCTAGAGACCCAGTACTTC. Encoded protein: CATSRAGLETQYF.

V and J are TRBV27 and TRBJ2-3, with 7 nucleotides matching TRBD2. Germline-derived CDR1 and CDR2 are MNHEY and SMNVEV (reference sequence). This CDR3 has 16 residues. V shed 0 bases and J 0 bases; nucleotides not matched to a gene: 3. The CDR3: CASSLSQRGSTDTQYF. The CDR3 DNA reads as TGTGCCAGCAGTTTATCCCAGCGGGGAAGCACAGATACGCAGTATTTT.

Regarding this clone: Relative to the germline gene, one junction end is altered; a read error may explain this. The genes are TRBV6-5 and TRBJ1-2, with D perhaps TRBD1 (5 bases). The CDR3 runs 15 residues. The germline CDR1 and CDR2 sequences are MNHEY and SVGAGI. The CDR3 DNA reads as TGTGCCAGCAGCTACTCCGGGACGGCAAACTATGGCTACACCTTC. Its protein product is CASSYSGTANYGYTF.